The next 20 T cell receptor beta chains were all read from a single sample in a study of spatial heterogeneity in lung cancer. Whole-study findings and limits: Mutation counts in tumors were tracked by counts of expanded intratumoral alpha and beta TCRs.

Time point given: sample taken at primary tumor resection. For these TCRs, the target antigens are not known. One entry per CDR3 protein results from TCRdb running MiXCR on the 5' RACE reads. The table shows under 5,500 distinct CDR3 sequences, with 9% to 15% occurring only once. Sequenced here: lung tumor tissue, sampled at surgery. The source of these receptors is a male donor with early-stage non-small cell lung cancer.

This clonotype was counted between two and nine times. CDR3 DNA: TGTGCCAGCAGGTTGGAGACAGATACGCAGTATTTT. The encoded protein is CASRLETDTQYF. V and J are TRBV2 and TRBJ2-3; D gene unclear. Trimming cost V 6 bases and J 3 bases, with 7 bases left between them. CDR3 length: 12 residues. Germline loops: CDR1 SNHLY, CDR2 FYNNEI.

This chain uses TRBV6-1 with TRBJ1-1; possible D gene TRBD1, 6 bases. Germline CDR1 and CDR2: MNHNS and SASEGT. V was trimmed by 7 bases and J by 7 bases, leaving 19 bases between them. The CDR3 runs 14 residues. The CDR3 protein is CASNGNRVRDEAFF. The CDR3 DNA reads TGTGCCAGCAATGGGAACAGGGTGCGGGATGAAGCTTTCTTT.

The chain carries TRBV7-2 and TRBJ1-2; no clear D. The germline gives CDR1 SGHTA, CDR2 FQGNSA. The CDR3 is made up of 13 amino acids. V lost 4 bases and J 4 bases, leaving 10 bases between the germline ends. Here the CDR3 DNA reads TGTGCCAGCAGCTCCGCGGATGGCTATGGCTACACCTTC. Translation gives CASSSADGYGYTF. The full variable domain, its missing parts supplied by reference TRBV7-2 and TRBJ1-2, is GAGVSQSPSNKVTEKGKDVELRCDPISGHTALYWYRQSLGQGLEFLIYFQGNSAPDKSGLPSDRFSAERTGGSVSTLTIQRTQQEDSAVYLCASSSADGYGYTFGSGTRLTVV.

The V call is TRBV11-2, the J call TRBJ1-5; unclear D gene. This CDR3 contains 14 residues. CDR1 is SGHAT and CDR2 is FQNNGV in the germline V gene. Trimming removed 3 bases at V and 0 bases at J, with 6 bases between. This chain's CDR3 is CASSFSGSNQPQHF. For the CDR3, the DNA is TGTGCCAGCAGCTTTAGTGGTAGCAATCAGCCCCAGCATTTT.

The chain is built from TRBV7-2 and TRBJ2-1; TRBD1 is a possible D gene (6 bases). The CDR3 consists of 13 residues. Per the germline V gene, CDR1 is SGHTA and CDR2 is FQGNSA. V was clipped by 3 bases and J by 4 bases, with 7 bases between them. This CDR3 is CASSLDRYNEQFF. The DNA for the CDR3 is TGTGCCAGCAGCTTGGACAGATACAATGAGCAGTTCTTC.

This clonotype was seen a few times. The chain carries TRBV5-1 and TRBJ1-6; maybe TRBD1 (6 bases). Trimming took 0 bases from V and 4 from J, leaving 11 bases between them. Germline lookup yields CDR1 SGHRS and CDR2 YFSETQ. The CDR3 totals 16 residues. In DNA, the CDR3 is TGCGCCAGCAGCTTGGAGGCAGGGGCGTATAATTCACCCCTCCACTTT. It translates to CASSLEAGAYNSPLHF.

CDR3: CAAGTSGYNEQFF. The CDR3 bases are TGTGCCGCCGGGACTAGCGGATACAATGAGCAGTTCTTC. The genes are TRBV11-3 and TRBJ2-1, with 11 bases identical to TRBD2. The J segment lost 4 bases and the V segment lost 11 bases, leaving 4 bases of the junction unmatched. CDR1 and CDR2 from the germline V gene are SGHNT and YENEEA. This CDR3 spans 13 amino acids.

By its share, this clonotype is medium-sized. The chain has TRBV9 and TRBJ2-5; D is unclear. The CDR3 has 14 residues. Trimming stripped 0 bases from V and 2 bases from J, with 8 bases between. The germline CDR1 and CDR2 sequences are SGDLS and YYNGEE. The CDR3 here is CASSVDNYQETQYF. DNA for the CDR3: TGTGCCAGCAGCGTAGATAACTATCAAGAGACCCAGTACTTC. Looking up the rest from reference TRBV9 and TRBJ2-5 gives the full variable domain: DSGVTQTPKHLITATGQRVTLRCSPRSGDLSVYWYQQSLDQGLQFLIQYYNGEERAKGNILERFSAQQFPDLHSELNLSSLELGDSALYFCASSVDNYQETQYFGPGTRLLVL.

The DNA for the CDR3 is TGTGCCAGCCGGGACTACAATAGCGATGAGCAGTTCTTC. Its translation is CASRDYNSDEQFF. The rearrangement links TRBV7-9 to TRBJ2-1; the match to TRBD2 covers 7 bases. With V trimmed by 8 bases and J by 8 bases, 9 bases remained unmatched. The CDR3 has 13 amino acids. In germline, CDR1 is SEHNR, CDR2 FQNEAQ (reference sequence). Based on the CDR3 plus reference TRBV7-9 and TRBJ2-1, the full variable domain is DTGVSQNPRHKITKRGQNVTFRCDPISEHNRLYWYRQTLGQGPEFLTYFQNEAQLEKSRLLSDRFSAERPKGSFSTLEIQRTEQGDSAMYLCASRDYNSDEQFFGPGTRLTVL.

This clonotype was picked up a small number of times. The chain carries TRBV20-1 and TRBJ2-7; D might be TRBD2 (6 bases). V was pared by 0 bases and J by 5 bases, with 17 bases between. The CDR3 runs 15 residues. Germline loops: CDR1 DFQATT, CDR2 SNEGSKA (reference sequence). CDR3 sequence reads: CSAREPLRGGDEQYF. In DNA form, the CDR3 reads TGCAGTGCTAGAGAACCCCTACGCGGCGGGGACGAGCAGTACTTC.

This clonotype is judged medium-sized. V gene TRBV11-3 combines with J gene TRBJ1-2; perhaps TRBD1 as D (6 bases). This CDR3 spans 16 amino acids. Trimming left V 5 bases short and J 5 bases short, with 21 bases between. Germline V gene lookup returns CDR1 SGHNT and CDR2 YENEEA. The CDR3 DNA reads TGTGCCAGCAGCCTGGCAGGGGAAGTGGGGTTTTATGGCTACACCTTC. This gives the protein CASSLAGEVGFYGYTF.

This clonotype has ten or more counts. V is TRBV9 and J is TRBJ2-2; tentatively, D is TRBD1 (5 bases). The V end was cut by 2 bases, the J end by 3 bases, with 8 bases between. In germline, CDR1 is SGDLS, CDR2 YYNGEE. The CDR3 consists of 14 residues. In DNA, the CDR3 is TGTGCCAGCAGCGTGGCAGGGTACACCGGGGAGCTGTTTTTT. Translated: CASSVAGYTGELFF.

The CDR3 spells CASSTTGTPSYEQYF. The CDR3 nucleotides are TGTGCCAGCAGCACCACTGGGACACCTTCCTACGAGCAGTACTTC. V and J are TRBV7-9 and TRBJ2-7, with D possibly matching TRBD1 (6 bases). V lost 5 bases, J lost 1 base, and 15 bases lay in between. From germline, CDR1 is SEHNR and CDR2 FQNEAQ (reference sequence). This CDR3 comprises 15 residues. The full variable domain, rest sourced from reference TRBV7-9 and TRBJ2-7, is DTGVSQNPRHKITKRGQNVTFRCDPISEHNRLYWYRQTLGQGPEFLTYFQNEAQLEKSRLLSDRFSAERPKGSFSTLEIQRTEQGDSAMYLCASSTTGTPSYEQYFGPGTRLTVT.

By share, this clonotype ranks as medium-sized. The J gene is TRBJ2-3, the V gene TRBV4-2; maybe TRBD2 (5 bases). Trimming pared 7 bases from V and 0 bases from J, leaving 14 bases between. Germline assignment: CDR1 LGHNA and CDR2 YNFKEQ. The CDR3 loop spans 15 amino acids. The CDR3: CASTGSGSSTDTQYF. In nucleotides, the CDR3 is TGTGCCAGCACCGGAAGCGGCTCTAGCACAGATACGCAGTATTTT.

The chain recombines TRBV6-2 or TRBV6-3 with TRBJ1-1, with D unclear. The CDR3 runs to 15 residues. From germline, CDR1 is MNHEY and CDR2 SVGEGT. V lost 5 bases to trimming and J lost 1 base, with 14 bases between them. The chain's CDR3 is CASSLLKIGNTEAFF. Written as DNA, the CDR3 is TGTGCCAGCAGTCTTCTTAAAATCGGGAACACTGAAGCTTTCTTT.

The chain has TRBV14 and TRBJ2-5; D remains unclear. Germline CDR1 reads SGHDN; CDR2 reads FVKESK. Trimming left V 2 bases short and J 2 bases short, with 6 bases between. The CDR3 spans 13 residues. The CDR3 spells CASSQILQETQYF. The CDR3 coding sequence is TGTGCCAGCAGCCAAATATTACAAGAGACCCAGTACTTC.

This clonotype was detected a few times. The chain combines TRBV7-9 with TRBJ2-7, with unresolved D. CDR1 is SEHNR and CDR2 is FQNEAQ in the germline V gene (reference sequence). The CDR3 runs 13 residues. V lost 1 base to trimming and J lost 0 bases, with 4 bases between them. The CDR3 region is CASSLGASYEQYF. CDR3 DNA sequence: TGTGCCAGCAGCTTAGGGGCCTCCTACGAGCAGTACTTC.

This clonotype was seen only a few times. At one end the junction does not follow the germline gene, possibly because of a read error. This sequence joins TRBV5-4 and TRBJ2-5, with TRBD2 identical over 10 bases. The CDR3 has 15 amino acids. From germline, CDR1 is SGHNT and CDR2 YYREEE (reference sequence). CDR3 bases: TGTGCCGGCAGCTTAAAACTAGCGGGACAAGAGACCCAGTACTTC. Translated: CAGSLKLAGQETQYF.

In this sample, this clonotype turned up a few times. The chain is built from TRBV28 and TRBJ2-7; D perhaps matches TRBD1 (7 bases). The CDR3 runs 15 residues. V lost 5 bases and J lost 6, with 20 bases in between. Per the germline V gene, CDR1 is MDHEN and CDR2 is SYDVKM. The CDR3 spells CASSRPGGTQPEQYF. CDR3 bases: TGTGCCAGCAGTCGCCCAGGGGGGACCCAGCCCGAGCAGTACTTC. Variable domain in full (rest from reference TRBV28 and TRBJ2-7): DVKVTQSSRYLVKRTGEKVFLECVQDMDHENMFWYRQDPGLGLRLIYFSYDVKMKEKGDIPEGYSVSREKKERFSLILESASTNQTSMYLCASSRPGGTQPEQYFGPGTRLTVT.

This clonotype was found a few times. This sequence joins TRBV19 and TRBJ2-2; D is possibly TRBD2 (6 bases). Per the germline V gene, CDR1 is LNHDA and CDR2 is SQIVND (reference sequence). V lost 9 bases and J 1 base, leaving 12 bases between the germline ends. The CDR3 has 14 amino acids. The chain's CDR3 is CASRLGKNTGELFF. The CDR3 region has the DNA TGTGCCAGCAGACTAGGGAAGAACACCGGGGAGCTGTTTTTT.